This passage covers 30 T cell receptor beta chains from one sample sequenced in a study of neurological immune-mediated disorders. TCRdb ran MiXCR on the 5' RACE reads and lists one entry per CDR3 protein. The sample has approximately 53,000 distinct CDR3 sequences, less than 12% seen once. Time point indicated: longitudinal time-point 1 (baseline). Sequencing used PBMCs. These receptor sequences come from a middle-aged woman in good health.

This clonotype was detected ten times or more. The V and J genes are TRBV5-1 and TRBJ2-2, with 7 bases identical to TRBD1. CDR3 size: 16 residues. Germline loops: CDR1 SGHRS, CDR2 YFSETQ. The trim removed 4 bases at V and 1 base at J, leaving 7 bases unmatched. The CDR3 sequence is CASSLRTGLNTGELFF. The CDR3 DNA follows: TGCGCCAGCAGCCTACGGACAGGACTGAACACCGGGGAGCTGTTTTTT.

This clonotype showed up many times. In DNA form, the CDR3 reads TGCAGTGCCATATTGGCTATCGGGGGGACAGATACGCAGTATTTT. Translation gives CSAILAIGGTDTQYF. V usage is TRBV20-1 and J usage is TRBJ2-3; 7 nucleotides line up with TRBD2. With 6 bases clipped from V and 3 bases from J, the junction kept 12 bases outside the gene matches. Germline-derived CDR1 and CDR2 are DFQATT and SNEGSKA (reference sequence). This CDR3 has 15 residues.

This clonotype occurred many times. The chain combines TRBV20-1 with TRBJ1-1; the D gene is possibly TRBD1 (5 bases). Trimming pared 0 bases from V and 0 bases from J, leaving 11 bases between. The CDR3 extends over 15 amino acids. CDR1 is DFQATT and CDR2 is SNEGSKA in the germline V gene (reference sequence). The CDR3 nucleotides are TGCAGTGCTAGAGATCGGGGCAGAATGAACACTGAAGCTTTCTTT. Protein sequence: CSARDRGRMNTEAFF.

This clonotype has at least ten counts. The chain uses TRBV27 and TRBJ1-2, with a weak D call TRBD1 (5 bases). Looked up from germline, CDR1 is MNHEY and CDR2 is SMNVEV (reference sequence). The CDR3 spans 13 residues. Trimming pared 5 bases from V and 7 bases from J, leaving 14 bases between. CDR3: CASSRDRRAGYTF. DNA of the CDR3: TGTGCCAGCAGTAGGGACCGTCGAGCTGGCTACACCTTC.

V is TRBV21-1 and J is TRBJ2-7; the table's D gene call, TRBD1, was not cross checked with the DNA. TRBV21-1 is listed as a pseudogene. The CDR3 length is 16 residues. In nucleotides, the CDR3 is TGTGCCAGCAGCAAAGGGGGCCGGGACGGCTCCTACGAGCAGTACTTC. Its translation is CASSKGGRDGSYEQYF.

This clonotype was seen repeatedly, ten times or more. This CDR3 reads CASSLSGLSGNQPQHF. Here the CDR3 DNA reads TGTGCCAGCAGCTTGTCGGGTCTCTCGGGCAATCAGCCCCAGCATTTT. This rearrangement joins TRBV5-6 to TRBJ1-5; no clear D gene. The CDR3 is 16 residues long. Trimming took off 1 base at V and 2 bases at J, with 13 bases between the two ends. Per germline, CDR1 SGHDT and CDR2 YYEEEE.

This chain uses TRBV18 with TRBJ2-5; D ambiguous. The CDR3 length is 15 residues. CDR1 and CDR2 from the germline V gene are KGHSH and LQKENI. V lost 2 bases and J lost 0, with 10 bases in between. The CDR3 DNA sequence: TGTGCCAGCTCACCAGCAATAGGGTACCAAGAGACCCAGTACTTC. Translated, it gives CASSPAIGYQETQYF.

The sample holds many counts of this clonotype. The chain's CDR3 is CASSQNRGNSEKLFF. The CDR3, as DNA: TGCGCCAGCAGCCAAAACAGGGGTAATTCTGAAAAACTGTTTTTT. The V and J genes are TRBV4-3 and TRBJ1-4, with 7 bases matching TRBD1. The CDR3 length is 15 residues. Germline assignment: CDR1 LGHNA and CDR2 YSLEER. V was clipped by 2 bases and J by 7 bases; unmatched bases: 7.

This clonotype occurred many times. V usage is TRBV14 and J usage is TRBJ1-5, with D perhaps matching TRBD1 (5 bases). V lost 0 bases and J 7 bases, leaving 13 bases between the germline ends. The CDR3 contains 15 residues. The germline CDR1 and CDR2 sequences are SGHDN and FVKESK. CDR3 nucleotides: TGTGCCAGCAGCCAAGATGGGGGGAAGGGGCAGCCCCAGCATTTT. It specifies CASSQDGGKGQPQHF.

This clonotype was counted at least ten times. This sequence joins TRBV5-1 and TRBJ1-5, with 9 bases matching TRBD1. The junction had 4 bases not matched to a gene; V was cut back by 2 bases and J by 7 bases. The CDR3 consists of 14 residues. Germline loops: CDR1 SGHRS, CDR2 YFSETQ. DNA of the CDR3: TGCGCCAGCAGCTTTGGGACAGGGCGACAGCCCCAGCATTTT. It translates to CASSFGTGRQPQHF.

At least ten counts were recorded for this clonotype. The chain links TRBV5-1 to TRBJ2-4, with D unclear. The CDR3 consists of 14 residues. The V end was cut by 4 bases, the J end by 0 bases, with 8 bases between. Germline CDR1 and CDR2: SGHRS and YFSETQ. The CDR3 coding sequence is TGCGCCAGCAGCCCCGAATTAGCCAAAAACATTCAGTACTTC. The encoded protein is CASSPELAKNIQYF.

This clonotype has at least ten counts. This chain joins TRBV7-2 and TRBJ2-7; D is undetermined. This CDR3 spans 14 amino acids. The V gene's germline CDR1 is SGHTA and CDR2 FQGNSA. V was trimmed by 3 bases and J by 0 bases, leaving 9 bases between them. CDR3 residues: CASSLALFSYEQYF. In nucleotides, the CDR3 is TGTGCCAGCAGCTTGGCCTTATTCTCCTACGAGCAGTACTTC.

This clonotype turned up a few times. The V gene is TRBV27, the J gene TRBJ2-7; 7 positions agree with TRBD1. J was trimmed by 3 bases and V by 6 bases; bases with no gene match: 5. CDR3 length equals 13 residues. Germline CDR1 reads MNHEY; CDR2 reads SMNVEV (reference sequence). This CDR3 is CASRSGQDYEQYF. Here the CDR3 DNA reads TGTGCCAGCAGGAGCGGACAGGACTACGAGCAGTACTTC.

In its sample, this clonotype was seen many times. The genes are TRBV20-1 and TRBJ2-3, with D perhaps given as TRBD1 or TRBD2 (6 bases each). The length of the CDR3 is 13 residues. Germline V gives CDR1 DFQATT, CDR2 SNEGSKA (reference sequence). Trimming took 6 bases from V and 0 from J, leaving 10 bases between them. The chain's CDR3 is CSAPGGSTDTQYF. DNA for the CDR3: TGCAGTGCCCCCGGGGGCAGCACAGATACGCAGTATTTT.

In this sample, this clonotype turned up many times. This CDR3 reads CASSPTGEQFF. The DNA for the CDR3 is TGTGCCAGCAGCCCGACAGGAGAGCAGTTCTTC. This chain connects TRBV12-3 or TRBV12-4 to TRBJ2-1, with TRBD1 as a possible D gene (6 bases). V lost 6 bases and J 10 bases, leaving 10 bases between the germline ends. The CDR3 has 11 residues.

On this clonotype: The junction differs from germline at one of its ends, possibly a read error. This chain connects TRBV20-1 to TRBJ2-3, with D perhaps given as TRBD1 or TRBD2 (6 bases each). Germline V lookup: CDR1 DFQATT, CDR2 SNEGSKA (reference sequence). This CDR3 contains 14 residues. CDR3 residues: CRLAGGRVTYTQYF. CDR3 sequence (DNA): TGCAGACTAGCTGGGGGGCGAGTCACATATACGCAGTATTTT.

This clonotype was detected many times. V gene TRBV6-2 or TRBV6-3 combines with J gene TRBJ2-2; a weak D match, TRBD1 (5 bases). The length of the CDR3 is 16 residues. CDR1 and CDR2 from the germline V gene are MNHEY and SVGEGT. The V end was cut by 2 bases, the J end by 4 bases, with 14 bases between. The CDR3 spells CASSYPRVGGTGELFF. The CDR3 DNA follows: TGTGCCAGCAGTTACCCCAGGGTCGGTGGCACCGGGGAGCTGTTTTTT.

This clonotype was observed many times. In DNA, the CDR3 is TGCAGTGCTAGAGGGCAGGAACACCCCAATTCACCCCTCCACTTT. Encoded protein: CSARGQEHPNSPLHF. The rearrangement links TRBV20-1 to TRBJ1-6; D ambiguous. CDR3 size: 15 residues. Trimming left V 1 base short and J 7 bases short, with 14 bases between. Germline V CDR1 and CDR2: DFQATT, SNEGSKA (reference sequence).

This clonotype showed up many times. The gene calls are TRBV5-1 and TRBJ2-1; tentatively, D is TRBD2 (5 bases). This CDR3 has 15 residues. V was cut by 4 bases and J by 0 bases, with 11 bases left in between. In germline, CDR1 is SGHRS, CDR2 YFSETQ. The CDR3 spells CASSAAASSYNEQFF. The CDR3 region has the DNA TGCGCCAGCAGCGCAGCGGCGAGCTCCTACAATGAGCAGTTCTTC.

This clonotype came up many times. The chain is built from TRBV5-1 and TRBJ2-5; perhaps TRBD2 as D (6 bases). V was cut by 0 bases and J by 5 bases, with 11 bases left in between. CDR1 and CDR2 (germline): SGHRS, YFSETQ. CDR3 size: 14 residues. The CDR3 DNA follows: TGCGCCAGCAGCTTGGAGGAGGGGAGGGAGACCCAGTACTTC. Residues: CASSLEEGRETQYF.

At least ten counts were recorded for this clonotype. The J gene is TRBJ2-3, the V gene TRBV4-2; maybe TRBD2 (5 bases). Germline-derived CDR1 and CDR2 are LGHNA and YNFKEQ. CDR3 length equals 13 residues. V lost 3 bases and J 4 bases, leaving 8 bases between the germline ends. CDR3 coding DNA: TGTGCCAGCAGCCAGGTGGACTCAGATACGCAGTATTTT. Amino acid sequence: CASSQVDSDTQYF.

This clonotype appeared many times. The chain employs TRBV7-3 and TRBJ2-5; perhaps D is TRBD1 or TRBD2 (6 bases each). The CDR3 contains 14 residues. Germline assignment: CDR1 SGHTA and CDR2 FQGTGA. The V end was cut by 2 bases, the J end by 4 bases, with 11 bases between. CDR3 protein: CASSLVGGAETQYF. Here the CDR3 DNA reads TGTGCCAGCAGCTTAGTCGGGGGCGCAGAGACCCAGTACTTC.

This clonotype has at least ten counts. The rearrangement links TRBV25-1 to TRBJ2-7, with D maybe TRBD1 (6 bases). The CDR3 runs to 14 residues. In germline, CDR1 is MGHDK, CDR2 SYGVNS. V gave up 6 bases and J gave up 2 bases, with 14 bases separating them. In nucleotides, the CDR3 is TGTGCCAGCAGGAGGACAGTGGACACCTACGAGCAGTACTTC. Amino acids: CASRRTVDTYEQYF.

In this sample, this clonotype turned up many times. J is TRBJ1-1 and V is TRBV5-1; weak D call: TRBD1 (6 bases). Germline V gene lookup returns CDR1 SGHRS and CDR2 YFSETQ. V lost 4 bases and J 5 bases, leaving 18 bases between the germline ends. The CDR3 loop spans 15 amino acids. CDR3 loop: CASSPVGGPVTEAFF. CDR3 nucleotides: TGCGCCAGCAGCCCGGTGGGGGGGCCGGTGACTGAAGCTTTCTTT.

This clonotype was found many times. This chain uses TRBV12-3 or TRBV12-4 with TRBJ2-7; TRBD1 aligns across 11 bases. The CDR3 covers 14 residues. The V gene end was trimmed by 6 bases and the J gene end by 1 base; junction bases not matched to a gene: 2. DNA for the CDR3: TGTGCCAGCAGGGGGGACAGGGGGTCCTACGAGCAGTACTTC. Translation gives CASRGDRGSYEQYF.

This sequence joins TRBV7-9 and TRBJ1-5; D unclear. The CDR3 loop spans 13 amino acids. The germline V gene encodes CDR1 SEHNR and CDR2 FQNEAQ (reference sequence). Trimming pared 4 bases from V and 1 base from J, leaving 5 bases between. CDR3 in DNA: TGTGCCAGCAGCTCGCAGAGCAATCAGCCCCAGCATTTT. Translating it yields CASSSQSNQPQHF. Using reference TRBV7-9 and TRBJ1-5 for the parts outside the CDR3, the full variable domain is DTGVSQNPRHKITKRGQNVTFRCDPISEHNRLYWYRQTLGQGPEFLTYFQNEAQLEKSRLLSDRFSAERPKGSFSTLEIQRTEQGDSAMYLCASSSQSNQPQHFGDGTRLSIL.

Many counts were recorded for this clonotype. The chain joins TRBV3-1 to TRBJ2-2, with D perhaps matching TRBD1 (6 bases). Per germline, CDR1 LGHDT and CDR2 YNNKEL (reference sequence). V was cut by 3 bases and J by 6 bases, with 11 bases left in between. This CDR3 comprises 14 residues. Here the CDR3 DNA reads TGTGCCAGCAGCCAGGAGGCAGGGGCCGGGGAGCTGTTTTTT. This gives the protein CASSQEAGAGELFF.

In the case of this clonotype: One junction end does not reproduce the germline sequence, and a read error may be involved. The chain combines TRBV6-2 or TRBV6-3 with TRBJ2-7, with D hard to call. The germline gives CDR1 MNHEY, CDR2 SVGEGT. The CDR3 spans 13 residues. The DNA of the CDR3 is TGTGCCAGCATCTGGGATTCCTCCTACGAGCTGTACTTC. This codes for CASIWDSSYELYF.

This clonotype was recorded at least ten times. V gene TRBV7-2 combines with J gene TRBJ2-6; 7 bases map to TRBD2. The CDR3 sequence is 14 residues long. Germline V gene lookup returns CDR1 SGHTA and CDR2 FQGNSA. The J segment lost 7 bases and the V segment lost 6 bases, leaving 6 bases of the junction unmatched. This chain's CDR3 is CASSAAGIANVLTF. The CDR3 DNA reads TGTGCCAGCAGTGCAGCGGGAATCGCCAACGTCCTGACTTTC.

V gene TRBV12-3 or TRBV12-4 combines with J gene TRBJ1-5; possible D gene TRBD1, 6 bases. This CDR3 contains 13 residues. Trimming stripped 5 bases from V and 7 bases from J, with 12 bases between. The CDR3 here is CASSHRAGQPQHF. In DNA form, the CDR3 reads TGTGCCAGCAGTCACAGGGCCGGACAGCCCCAGCATTTT.